These 9 T cell receptor beta chains share one sample of origin, sequenced in a study of T cell responses to AZD1222 COVID-19 vaccine (dated by TCRdb to 2020 to 2022). The time point label, read with the paper, signifies: baseline before first vaccination. The library was produced with the immunoSEQ multiplex PCR assay. TCRdb retrieved this table from immuneACCESS and kept in-frame rearrangements only. Not all clones are present; in checked studies, unresolved V genes account for under half, and no reason is known for the remainder. The sample contains 150,000 to 200,000 clones, roughly 92% of them found a single time. Over 9.5% of the sample rests with the top ten. Sequencing used peripheral blood, obtained on day 0 of AZD1222 vaccination. These receptor sequences come from an adult in good health.

This clone was counted a single time. This rearrangement joins TRBV9 to TRBJ1-1; D is uncertain. The V gene's germline CDR1 is SGDLS and CDR2 YYNGEE. V was clipped by 3 bases and J by 1 base, with 13 bases between them. The CDR3 is 15 amino acids. This CDR3 reads CASSEVSWKNTEAFF. CDR3 nucleotide sequence: TGTGCCAGCAGCGAAGTTTCTTGGAAGAACACTGAAGCTTTCTTT.

The chain is built from TRBV4-2 and TRBJ2-7; D unresolved. CDR1 is LGHNA, CDR2 YNFKEQ, per germline. The CDR3 loop spans 13 amino acids. Deletions cut 0 bases from V and 3 bases from J, with 6 bases between. CDR3 sequence: CASSQDRIYEQYF. CDR3 coding DNA: TGTGCCAGCAGCCAAGATCGAATCTACGAGCAGTACTTC.

The rearrangement joins TRBV10-1 to TRBJ2-2; unclear D gene. V lost 2 bases and J 5 bases, leaving 6 bases between the germline ends. The length of the CDR3 is 13 residues. Germline values: CDR1 WNHNN, CDR2 SYGVQD (reference sequence). In DNA form, the CDR3 reads TGCGCCAGCAGTGAGACGTTGACCGGGGAGCTGTTTTTT. Translating gives CASSETLTGELFF.

This rearrangement joins TRBV19 to TRBJ2-7; no clear D gene. V gave up 7 bases and J gave up 3 bases, with 10 bases separating them. This CDR3 contains 12 residues. CDR1 is LNHDA, CDR2 SQIVND, per germline (reference sequence). The CDR3 is CASTPDGYEQYF. The CDR3 DNA follows: TGTGCCAGTACCCCGGACGGCTACGAGCAGTACTTC.

CDR3 in amino acids: CASSLGGLAGPDTQYF. CDR3 DNA: TGTGCCAGCAGCTTGGGCGGACTAGCGGGGCCAGATACGCAGTATTTT. This chain connects TRBV7-9 to TRBJ2-3; TRBD2 agrees at 12 bases. CDR1 and CDR2 (germline): SEHNR, FQNEAQ (reference sequence). Trimming at V came to 3 bases and at J to 4 bases, leaving 5 bases not matched to a gene. The CDR3 runs to 16 residues.

The rearrangement joins TRBV10-2 to TRBJ2-2; D may be TRBD1 (5 bases). This CDR3 region has 16 residues. Germline CDR1 WSHSY, CDR2 SAAADI. The V end was cut by 3 bases, the J end by 2 bases, with 13 bases between. As DNA, the CDR3 is TGCGCCAGCAGTGAAAGACAGATCTCTAACACCGGGGAGCTGTTTTTT. Encoded protein: CASSERQISNTGELFF.

Points on this clone: Other DNA sequences of this sample code for an identical CDR3. The chain joins TRBV19 to TRBJ2-3; D gene ambiguous. Trimming stripped 6 bases from V and 3 bases from J, with 7 bases between. The length of the CDR3 is 12 residues. The germline gives CDR1 LNHDA, CDR2 SQIVND (reference sequence). The CDR3 loop reads CASSLRTDTQYF. The DNA of the CDR3 is TGTGCCAGTAGCTTAAGAACAGATACGCAGTATTTT.

The J gene is TRBJ2-7, the V gene TRBV5-1; D gene uncertain. CDR1 is SGHRS and CDR2 is YFSETQ in the germline V gene. This CDR3 has 13 residues. Trimming took off 1 base at V and 0 bases at J, with 5 bases between the two ends. CDR3 amino acids: CASSLTPSYEQYF. DNA of the CDR3: TGCGCCAGCAGCTTGACACCCTCCTACGAGCAGTACTTC.

V gene TRBV19 combines with J gene TRBJ2-2; 9 positions match TRBD1. The CDR3 is 14 residues long. V lost 8 bases to trimming and J lost 3 bases; unmatched junction nucleotides: 4. Germline assignment: CDR1 LNHDA and CDR2 SQIVND (reference sequence). The CDR3 DNA follows: TGTGCCAGTCGGACAGGGGAAGACACCGGGGAGCTGTTTTTT. It is translated as CASRTGEDTGELFF.